The 20 T cell receptor beta chains listed next were all sequenced from one sample in a study of blood T cell repertoires in COVID-19. Profiling relied on immunoSEQ multiplex PCR, and the TCRdb table lists in-frame clones only, not all of them. In the table there are 150,000 to 200,000 clones, 89% of which are singletons. Sample: peripheral blood. These receptors all come from a man between 18 and 35 years old who had recovered from COVID-19.

The chain couples TRBV6-5 to TRBJ1-4; 9 bases align to TRBD1. Germline V gene sequence: CDR1 MNHEY, CDR2 SVGAGI. V trimming: 8 bases; J trimming: 4 bases; junction bases outside the gene matches: 8. There are 15 residues in the CDR3. CDR3 bases: TGTGCCAGCTTACCACAGGGGGCCTTTAATGAAAAACTGTTTTTT. It translates to CASLPQGAFNEKLFF.

The chain links TRBV27 to TRBJ1-1; D is uncertain. Germline V CDR1 and CDR2: MNHEY, SMNVEV (reference sequence). The CDR3 runs to 11 residues. Trimming cost V 8 bases and J 4 bases, with 8 bases left between them. The DNA of the CDR3 is TGTGCCAGCCTACGAGGCACTGAAGCTTTCTTT. This gives the protein CASLRGTEAFF.

V gene TRBV5-1 combines with J gene TRBJ2-7, with D uncertain. V was cut by 0 bases and J by 3 bases, with 7 bases left in between. The CDR3 length is 13 residues. Germline-derived CDR1 and CDR2 are SGHRS and YFSETQ. The CDR3 DNA is TGCGCCAGCAGCTTGGGCGGAGACTACGAGCAGTACTTC. Residues: CASSLGGDYEQYF.

The chain combines TRBV18 with TRBJ1-5; TRBD1 aligns across 7 bases. Per the germline V gene, CDR1 is KGHSH and CDR2 is LQKENI. The J segment lost 3 bases and the V segment lost 3 bases, leaving 5 bases of the junction unmatched. CDR3 length: 15 amino acids. This CDR3 is CASSPDRQPNQPQHF. In DNA, the CDR3 is TGTGCCAGCTCACCGGACAGGCAACCCAATCAGCCCCAGCATTTT.

The gene calls are TRBV18 and TRBJ1-5; 7 bases are a match to TRBD1. Trimming took 4 bases from V and 5 from J; bases not matched to a gene: 5. The germline gives CDR1 KGHSH, CDR2 LQKENI. The CDR3 is made up of 14 amino acids. The CDR3 here is CASSLDRDHQPQHF. As DNA, the CDR3 is TGTGCCAGCTCACTAGACAGGGATCATCAGCCCCAGCATTTT.

The CDR3 sequence: CASSSPGQGNQPQHF. CDR3 DNA: TGTGCCAGCAGCTCCCCGGGACAGGGGAATCAGCCCCAGCATTTT. The gene calls are TRBV7-9 and TRBJ1-5; 10 positions agree with TRBD1. This CDR3 has 15 amino acids. The J segment lost 4 bases and the V segment lost 4 bases, leaving 4 bases of the junction unmatched. Per the germline V gene, CDR1 is SEHNR and CDR2 is FQNEAQ (reference sequence).

This chain connects TRBV20-1 to TRBJ2-3; D is unresolved. The length of the CDR3 is 11 residues. CDR1 DFQATT and CDR2 SNEGSKA come from the germline V gene (reference sequence). V was trimmed by 4 bases and J by 2 bases, leaving 4 bases between them. This CDR3 reads CSAKATDTQYF. CDR3 sequence (DNA): TGCAGTGCTAAAGCCACAGATACGCAGTATTTT.

The gene calls are TRBV24-1 and TRBJ2-7, with D perhaps matching TRBD1 (5 bases). Looked up from germline, CDR1 is KGHDR and CDR2 is SFDVKD. Between the trimmed V and J ends, which lost 11 bases and 0 bases, there was a span of 10 bases. The CDR3 sequence is 12 residues long. The CDR3 here is CAILTGSYEQYF. CDR3 in DNA: TGTGCCATCCTAACAGGCTCCTACGAGCAGTACTTC.

V usage is TRBV7-3 and J usage is TRBJ2-1; TRBD1 matches 7 bases. The germline gives CDR1 SGHTA, CDR2 FQGTGA. After removal of 9 bases from V and 4 bases from J, the junction contained 9 bases not matched to a gene. This CDR3 region has 14 residues. Here the CDR3 DNA reads TGTGCCAGTGGGCCAGGACAGGATTACAATGAGCAGTTCTTC. Translation gives CASGPGQDYNEQFF.

DNA of the CDR3: TGTGCCAGCAGTTTGAGGGCGACTAGCGGGAGGGCCGGCCGTTACGAGCAGTACTTC. Translated: CASSLRATSGRAGRYEQYF. The genes are TRBV27 and TRBJ2-7; 14 bases are shared with TRBD2. The CDR3 is 19 amino acids. V lost 3 bases and J lost 4; bases outside the gene matches: 14. Germline CDR1 and CDR2: MNHEY and SMNVEV (reference sequence).

The genes are TRBV2 and TRBJ2-2; no reliable D call. Germline loops: CDR1 SNHLY, CDR2 FYNNEI. V shed 7 bases and J shed 0 bases, with 9 bases lying between them. The CDR3 spans 14 residues. This CDR3 is CASIYRANTGELFF. CDR3 DNA: TGTGCCAGCATATATCGCGCGAACACCGGGGAGCTGTTTTTT.

The chain joins TRBV28 to TRBJ2-4; 15 bases fit TRBD2. In germline, CDR1 is MDHEN, CDR2 SYDVKM. With 3 bases clipped from V and 7 bases from J, the junction kept 7 bases outside the gene matches. This CDR3 contains 17 residues. CDR3 residues: CASSFRTSGRAENIQYF. The CDR3 nucleotides read TGTGCCAGCAGTTTTAGGACTAGCGGGAGGGCCGAGAACATTCAGTACTTC.

About this clone: An end of the junction differs from the germline gene, which may be a read error. The chain links TRBV29-1 to TRBJ1-3; unclear D gene. Per the germline V gene, CDR1 is SQVTM and CDR2 is ANQGSEA. There are 13 residues in the CDR3. The DNA of the CDR3 is TGCAGCGTGGAAGAATACTCTGGAAACACCATATATTTT. Protein sequence: CSVEEYSGNTIYF.

On this clone itself: A read error may account for a junction end that differs from germline. V and J are TRBV10-3 and TRBJ2-7; D perhaps matches TRBD2 (6 bases). The CDR3 is 12 residues long. Germline V lookup: CDR1 ENHRY, CDR2 SYGVKD. For the CDR3, the DNA is TGTGCCACCAGTCCCGGGGGATACGAGCAGTACTTC. Its translation: CATSPGGYEQYF.

This rearrangement joins TRBV6-2 or TRBV6-3 to TRBJ2-7, with 10 bases aligning to TRBD1. Germline V gene lookup returns CDR1 MNHEY and CDR2 SVGEGT. Trimming cost V 6 bases and J 7 bases; bases outside gene matches: 9. The CDR3 has 14 residues. CDR3 coding DNA: TGTGCCAGCAGCTCGCCCGGGACAGGGGATGAGCAGTACTTC. Its protein is CASSSPGTGDEQYF.

V and J are TRBV6-2 or TRBV6-3 and TRBJ1-1, with no clear D. The CDR3 is made up of 14 amino acids. Between the trimmed V and J ends, which lost 5 bases and 4 bases, there was a span of 14 bases. Germline values: CDR1 MNHEY, CDR2 SVGEGT. CDR3 DNA: TGTGCCAGCAGTCCCCCGTCCCTAGGCACTGAAGCTTTCTTT. Amino acids: CASSPPSLGTEAFF.

The chain recombines TRBV6-2 or TRBV6-3 with TRBJ1-5; TRBD1 might be the D (6 bases). CDR1 and CDR2 from the germline V gene are MNHEY and SVGEGT. This CDR3 comprises 14 residues. V dropped 6 bases and J dropped 4 bases, with 13 bases sitting between them. The chain's CDR3 is CASSRGTSNQPQHF. In DNA form, the CDR3 reads TGTGCCAGCAGCCGAGGGACATCTAATCAGCCCCAGCATTTT.

This chain links TRBV3-1 (or the pseudogene TRBV3-2) with TRBJ2-1; tentative D call: TRBD1 (6 bases). This CDR3 is 16 amino acids long. Trimming pared 4 bases from V and 5 bases from J, leaving 18 bases between. Germline values: CDR1 LGHDT, CDR2 YNNKEL (reference sequence). This CDR3 is CASSPNRVGLNNEQFF. The CDR3, as DNA: TGTGCCAGCAGCCCTAACAGGGTCGGTTTGAACAATGAGCAGTTCTTC.

The J gene is TRBJ2-4, the V gene TRBV4-3, with TRBD1 matching over 8 bases. Looked up from germline, CDR1 is LGHNA and CDR2 is YSLEER. Trimming took 0 bases from V and 8 from J; bases not matched to a gene: 6. The CDR3 loop spans 15 amino acids. Here the CDR3 reads CASSQDGTGVDIQYF. Here the CDR3 DNA reads TGCGCCAGCAGCCAAGATGGGACAGGCGTGGACATTCAGTACTTC.

This sequence joins TRBV7-8 and TRBJ2-3, with D possibly being TRBD1 (5 bases). This CDR3 contains 17 residues. The V gene's germline CDR1 is SGHVS and CDR2 FQNEAQ. V was cut by 1 base and J by 1 base, with 15 bases left in between. Here the CDR3 DNA reads TGTGCCAGCAGCTTAGGTCCCTCCAGGGCCCGCACAGATACGCAGTATTTT. It specifies CASSLGPSRARTDTQYF. Full variable domain (outside the CDR3, taken from reference TRBV7-8 and TRBJ2-3): GAGVSQSPRYKVAKRGQDVALRCDPISGHVSLFWYQQALGQGPEFLTYFQNEAQLDKSGLPSDRFFAERPEGSVSTLKIQRTQQEDSAVYLCASSLGPSRARTDTQYFGPGTRLTVL.